This section outlines one T cell receptor beta chain sequence together with its context. The PCR was carried out with 60 Vbeta primers and 13 Jbeta primers. Sequencing used immunoSEQ multiplex PCR; TCRdb keeps in-frame clones, though not all of them. The table lists roughly 150,000 clones, approximately 70% of them singletons, with 1.5% to 2% in the top ten. The CDR3 is made up of 17 amino acids. V lost 5 bases to trimming and J lost 1 base; unmatched junction nucleotides: 10. Per germline, CDR1 SGHVS and CDR2 FQNEAQ. This entry comes from a study of cytomegalovirus exposure and HLA in healthy donors.

This chain connects TRBV7-8 to TRBJ1-3, with 8 positions matching TRBD1. Sequencing input: PBMCs. This receptor was identified in a woman aged 30 to 39 in good health and CMV-seronegative. CDR3 nucleotides: TGTGCCAGCAGCCCGGTTACAGGGGGGAAGTCTGGAAACACCATATATTTT. Translation: CASSPVTGGKSGNTIYF.